The 4 T cell receptor beta chains listed next were all sequenced from one sample in a study of blood T cells in healthy people across ages. The use of a sample-barcoded 5' primer and a J-beta primer mix characterized a second PCR of 7 to 11 cycles. TCRdb re-called the 5' RACE reads through MiXCR, storing one row per CDR3 protein. The sample includes 1.4 million or so distinct CDR3 sequences, approximately 39% of them seen just once. Sequenced input: blood. The receptors stem from a woman aged 18-29 years in good health.

This chain connects TRBV28 to TRBJ2-5; 7 bases fit TRBD1. The DNA matches TRBJ2-7 better at its end, which makes the J call doubtful. Germline V lookup: CDR1 MDHEN, CDR2 SYDVKM. CDR3 length: 13 residues. CDR3 in amino acids: CASRNRDSNEQYF. CDR3 DNA sequence: TGTGCCAGCAGAAACAGGGACAGCAACGAGCAGTACTTC.

This clonotype was detected a few times. The chain recombines TRBV11-2 with TRBJ1-1; the D gene is possibly TRBD1 (5 bases). CDR1 is SGHAT, CDR2 FQNNGV, per germline. Trimming cost V 3 bases and J 3 bases, with 14 bases left between them. CDR3 length: 15 amino acids. CDR3 DNA sequence: TGTGCCAGCAGCTTCATACGGGGAGGGGACACTGAAGCTTTCTTT. Protein: CASSFIRGGDTEAFF.

This clonotype was detected a few times. The chain employs TRBV3-1 and TRBJ2-5; 8 bases are a match to TRBD1. Germline V CDR1 and CDR2: LGHDT, YNNKEL (reference sequence). The CDR3 covers 15 residues. Trimming at V came to 0 bases and at J to 5 bases, leaving 5 bases not matched to a gene. The CDR3 DNA sequence: TGTGCCAGCAGCCAAGATTGGCAGGGGGCTGAGACCCAGTACTTC. Encoded protein: CASSQDWQGAETQYF.

The sample holds a few counts of this clonotype. This sequence joins TRBV6-6 and TRBJ2-7, with 11 bases aligning to TRBD2. V trimming: 0 bases; J trimming: 6 bases; junction bases outside the gene matches: 7. Germline lookup yields CDR1 MNHNY and CDR2 SVGAGI (reference sequence). The CDR3 totals 16 residues. Here the CDR3 reads CASSYSNSGGAFEQYF. CDR3 nucleotide sequence: TGTGCCAGCAGTTACTCCAATAGCGGGGGGGCCTTCGAGCAGTACTTC.